The entry below describes one T cell receptor (beta chain). Its antigen remains unknown. This sample is part of a study of Ad26.COV2.S vaccination and SARS-CoV-2 variants. Study-level results: It was found that vaccine and placebo recipients had similar non-spike TCR breadth.

The table came from immunoSEQ multiplex PCR; TCRdb's copy has only in-frame clones and leaves some out. The sample holds about 350,000 clones; about 91% are singletons and the top ten take 3.9%. Germline values: CDR1 MNHEY, CDR2 SVGAGI. Trimming took off 1 base at V and 0 bases at J, with 7 bases between the two ends. The CDR3 contains 15 residues. This rearrangement joins TRBV6-5 to TRBJ1-5; D gene unclear. The TCR sequence derives from a human donor who had recovered from COVID-19. The material sequenced was peripheral blood, taken after recovery from COVID-19. As DNA, the CDR3 is TGTGCCAGCAGTTACTATGGGGATAGCAATCAGCCCCAGCATTTT. It encodes CASSYYGDSNQPQHF.